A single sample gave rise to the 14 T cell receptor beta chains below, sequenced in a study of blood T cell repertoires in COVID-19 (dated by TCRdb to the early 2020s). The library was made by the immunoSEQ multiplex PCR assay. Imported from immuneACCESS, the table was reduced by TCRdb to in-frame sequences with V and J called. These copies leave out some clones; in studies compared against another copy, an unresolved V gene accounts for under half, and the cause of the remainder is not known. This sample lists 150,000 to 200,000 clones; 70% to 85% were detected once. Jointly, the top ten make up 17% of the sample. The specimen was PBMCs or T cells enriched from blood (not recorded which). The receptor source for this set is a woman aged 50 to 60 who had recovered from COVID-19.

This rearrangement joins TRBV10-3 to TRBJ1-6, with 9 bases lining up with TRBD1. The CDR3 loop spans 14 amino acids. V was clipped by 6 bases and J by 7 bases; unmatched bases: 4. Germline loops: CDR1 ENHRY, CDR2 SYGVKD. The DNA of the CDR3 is TGTGCCATCAGGGGGGACAGGGACAATTCACCCCTCCACTTT. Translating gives CAIRGDRDNSPLHF.

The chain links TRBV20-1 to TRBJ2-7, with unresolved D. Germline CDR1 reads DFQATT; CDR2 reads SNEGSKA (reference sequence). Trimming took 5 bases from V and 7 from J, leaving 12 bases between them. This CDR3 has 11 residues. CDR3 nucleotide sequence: TGCAGTGCTCCGCAGTTTAAAGAGCAGTACTTC. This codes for CSAPQFKEQYF.

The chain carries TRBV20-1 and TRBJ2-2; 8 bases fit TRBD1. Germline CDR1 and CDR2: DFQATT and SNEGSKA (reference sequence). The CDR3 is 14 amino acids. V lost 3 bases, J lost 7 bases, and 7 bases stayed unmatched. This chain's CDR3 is CSASPGTGGGELFF. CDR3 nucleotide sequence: TGCAGTGCTAGTCCCGGGACAGGAGGCGGGGAGCTGTTTTTT.

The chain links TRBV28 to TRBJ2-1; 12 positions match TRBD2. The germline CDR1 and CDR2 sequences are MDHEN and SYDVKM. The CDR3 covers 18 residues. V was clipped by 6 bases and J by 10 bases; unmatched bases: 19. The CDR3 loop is CASRPGGDLAGGPGEQFF. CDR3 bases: TGTGCCAGCAGGCCAGGGGGGGATCTAGCGGGAGGGCCTGGAGAGCAGTTCTTC.

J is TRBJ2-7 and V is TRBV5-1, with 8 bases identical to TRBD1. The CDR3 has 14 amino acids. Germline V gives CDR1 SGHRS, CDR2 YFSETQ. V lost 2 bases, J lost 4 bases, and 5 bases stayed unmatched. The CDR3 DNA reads TGCGCCAGCAGCTTCTCAGGGGGCAGTTACGAGCAGTACTTC. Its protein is CASSFSGGSYEQYF.

The CDR3 nucleotides read TGTGCCAGCAGCCTGACTAGTTCGGCCGGGGAGCTGTTTTTT. It codes for CASSLTSSAGELFF. The gene calls are TRBV3-1 (or the pseudogene TRBV3-2) and TRBJ2-2, with D possibly matching TRBD2 (6 bases). V was clipped by 4 bases and J by 6 bases, with 12 bases between them. Looked up from germline, CDR1 is LGHDT and CDR2 is YNNKEL (reference sequence). This CDR3 spans 14 amino acids.

This CDR3 is CASSPSTVNTEAFF. In DNA form, the CDR3 reads TGCGCCAGCAGCCCGAGCACAGTAAACACTGAAGCTTTCTTT. The chain couples TRBV5-1 to TRBJ1-1; D uncertain. The CDR3 sequence is 14 residues long. V was cut by 4 bases and J by 2 bases, with 12 bases left in between. Germline V CDR1 and CDR2: SGHRS, YFSETQ.

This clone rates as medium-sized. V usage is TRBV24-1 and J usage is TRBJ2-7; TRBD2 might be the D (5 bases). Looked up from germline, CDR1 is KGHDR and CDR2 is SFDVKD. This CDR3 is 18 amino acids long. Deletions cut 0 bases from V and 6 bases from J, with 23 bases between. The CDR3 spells CATSDLLIDKRRPGEQYF. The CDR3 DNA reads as TGTGCCACCAGTGATTTGCTCATCGATAAGCGGCGGCCGGGCGAGCAGTACTTC.

CDR3 nucleotides: TGCGCCAGCAGCGGCGGACAGGGGGATATCGCCTACAATGAGCAGTTCTTC. This gives the protein CASSGGQGDIAYNEQFF. This rearrangement joins TRBV5-1 to TRBJ2-1; 10 bases are shared with TRBD1. The CDR3 sequence is 17 residues long. Germline V gene lookup returns CDR1 SGHRS and CDR2 YFSETQ. Unmatched junction bases numbered 9, after V lost 4 bases and J lost 2 bases.

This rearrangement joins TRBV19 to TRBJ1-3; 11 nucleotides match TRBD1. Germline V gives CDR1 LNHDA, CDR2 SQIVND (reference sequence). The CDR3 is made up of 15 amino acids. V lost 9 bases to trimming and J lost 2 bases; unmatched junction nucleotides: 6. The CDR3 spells CASKTDRGPGNTIYF. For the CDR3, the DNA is TGTGCCAGCAAAACGGACAGGGGGCCTGGAAACACCATATATTTT. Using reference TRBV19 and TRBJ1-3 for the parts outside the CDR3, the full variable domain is DGGITQSPKYLFRKEGQNVTLSCEQNLNHDAMYWYRQDPGQGLRLIYYSQIVNDFQKGDIAEGYSVSREKKESFPLTVTSAQKNPTAFYLCASKTDRGPGNTIYFGEGSWLTVV.

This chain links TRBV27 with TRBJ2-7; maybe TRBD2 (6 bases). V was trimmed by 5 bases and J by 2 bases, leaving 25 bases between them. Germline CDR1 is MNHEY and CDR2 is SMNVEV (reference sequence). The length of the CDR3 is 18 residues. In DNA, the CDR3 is TGTGCCAGCAGTACCCATGTACCCCTAGCGAACCTCACCTACGAGCAGTACTTC. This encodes CASSTHVPLANLTYEQYF.

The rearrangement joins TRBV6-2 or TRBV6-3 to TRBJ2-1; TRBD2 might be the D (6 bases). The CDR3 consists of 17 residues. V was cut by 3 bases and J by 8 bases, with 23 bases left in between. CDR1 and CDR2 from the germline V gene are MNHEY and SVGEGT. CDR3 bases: TGTGCCAGCAGTTATGTGGTGGCTAGCGACCTTTGGCATGAGCAGTTCTTC. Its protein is CASSYVVASDLWHEQFF.

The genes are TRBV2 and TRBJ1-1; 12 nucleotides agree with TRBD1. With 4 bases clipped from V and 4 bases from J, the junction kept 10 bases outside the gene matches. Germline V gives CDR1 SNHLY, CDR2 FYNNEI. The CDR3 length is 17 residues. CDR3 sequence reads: CASSAPGQGAMGTEAFF. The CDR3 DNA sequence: TGTGCCAGCAGTGCACCGGGACAGGGGGCAATGGGCACTGAAGCTTTCTTT.

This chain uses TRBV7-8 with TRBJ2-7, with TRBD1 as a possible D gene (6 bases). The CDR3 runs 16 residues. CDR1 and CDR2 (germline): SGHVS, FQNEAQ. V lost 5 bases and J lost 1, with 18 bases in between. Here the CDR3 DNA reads TGTGCCAGCAGCCCGACCCGGGACACCCGATCCTACGAGCAGTACTTC. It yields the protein CASSPTRDTRSYEQYF.